These 8 T cell receptor beta chains were sequenced from one sample in a study of T cells in Graves' hyperthyroidism and ophthalmopathy. Amplification yielded TCR beta CDR3 regions, with RNA transcripts as the source. The primer set for the first-round RT-PCR of the TCR CDR3 was HTBI. One entry per CDR3 protein, called by TCRdb with MiXCR from the multiplex PCR reads. Here the sample spans over 350,000 distinct CDR3 sequences, approximately 17% being singletons. The material sequenced was blood. These receptor sequences come from a man between 18 and 35 years old with Graves' ophthalmopathy.

This clonotype was picked up many times. This chain uses TRBV18 with TRBJ1-1; D gene uncertain. Germline assignment: CDR1 KGHSH and CDR2 LQKENI. CDR3 length: 13 amino acids. V was trimmed by 3 bases and J by 10 bases, leaving 15 bases between them. CDR3 DNA sequence: TGTGCCAGCTCACCCCTCCGGGGTGAGGGAGCTTTCTTT. Translation gives CASSPLRGEGAFF.

The sample holds many counts of this clonotype. The DNA for the CDR3 is TGTGCCAGCAGTTTCGCCATTCAGTTCTACGAGCAGTACTTC. Amino acid sequence: CASSFAIQFYEQYF. The chain has TRBV28 and TRBJ2-7, with D hard to call. The V gene lost 3 bases and the J gene lost 3 bases, with 12 bases spanning the gap. Per germline, CDR1 MDHEN and CDR2 SYDVKM. The CDR3 is 14 amino acids.

This rearrangement joins TRBV9 to TRBJ2-7; 12 bases fit TRBD1. V shed 3 bases and J 5 bases; nucleotides not matched to a gene: 6. CDR1 and CDR2 (germline): SGDLS, YYNGEE. There are 15 residues in the CDR3. The CDR3 reads CASSATGTGGDEQYF. The DNA for the CDR3 is TGTGCCAGCAGCGCTACCGGGACAGGGGGCGACGAGCAGTACTTC.

This clonotype was detected only a few times. It may be a read error: a sequence one base away is much more abundant. The final CDR3 position lacks the conserved phenylalanine or tryptophan, pointing to a likely read error. The chain uses TRBV11-3 and TRBJ2-7; D tentatively fits TRBD1 or TRBD2 (5 bases each). The germline V gene encodes CDR1 SGHNT and CDR2 YENEEA. The V gene lost 4 bases and the J gene lost 3 bases, with 10 bases spanning the gap. This CDR3 spans 13 amino acids. The CDR3 sequence: CASSSGTDYEQYL. CDR3 sequence (DNA): TGTGCCAGCAGCTCCGGGACCGACTACGAGCAGTACCTC.

This clonotype was seen a handful of times. V gene TRBV6-1 combines with J gene TRBJ2-1, with 14 positions matching TRBD2. The CDR3 length is 15 residues. CDR1 is MNHNS, CDR2 SASEGT, per germline. Losses at the gene ends were 7 bases for V and 7 bases for J; bases not matched to a gene: 6. Here the CDR3 DNA reads TGTGCCAGCATGACGAGACTAGCGGGGGGGAATGAGCAGTTCTTC. It specifies CASMTRLAGGNEQFF.

The gene calls are TRBV5-1 and TRBJ2-1, with D perhaps given as TRBD1 or TRBD2 (5 bases each). CDR3 size: 12 residues. Germline CDR1 and CDR2: SGHRS and YFSETQ. The V and J ends lost 2 bases and 11 bases respectively, with 11 bases between them. The CDR3 region has the DNA TGCGCCAGCAGCTTTGGGGACCTGAAGCAGTTCTTC. It translates to CASSFGDLKQFF.

This clonotype occurred many times. For the CDR3, the DNA is TGTGCCAGCAGCTTCCGGACGACAGGCTACACCTTC. As protein: CASSFRTTGYTF. This chain joins TRBV7-9 and TRBJ1-2; no clear D gene. Germline CDR1 reads SEHNR; CDR2 reads FQNEAQ (reference sequence). The ends were cut back, 3 bases at V and 8 bases at J, with 10 bases in the middle. The CDR3 has 12 residues.

As to this clonotype: This may arise from a read error, as a much more abundant clone is one base away. The rearrangement uses TRBV12-3 or TRBV12-4 and TRBJ1-1; D is uncertain. V lost 3 bases, J lost 6 bases, and 11 bases lay in between. The CDR3 has 13 residues. The CDR3 bases are TGTGCCAGCAGTTTCCTTGGTGGGTCTGAAGCTTTCTTT. This gives the protein CASSFLGGSEAFF.